The entry that follows covers one T cell receptor beta chain sequence. Its antigen is unknown. Once obtained from cultured CD4+ T cells, the DNA was sequenced using the Oncomine TCR Beta short-read assay. Genomic DNA from cultured CD4+ T cells was extracted. Using its own MiXCR run on the PCR reads, TCRdb lists one record per CDR3 protein. The sample includes 9,500 to 12,000 distinct CDR3 sequences, about 51% of them seen just once. These data originate in a study of vaccination and CD4 T cells after COVID-19. Whole-study context: After nasal swab PCR-confirmed SARS-CoV-2, several convalescents had mild disease and one severe.

Trimming removed 3 bases from V and 2 bases from J, with 9 bases in between. Germline V CDR1 and CDR2: DFQATT, SNEGSKA (reference sequence). This CDR3 is built from 13 residues. Regarding treatment: approximately 9-day PBMC culture with coronavirus spike peptide pools or control peptides (ViraFEST assay). The sequence derives from a human donor who had recovered from COVID-19. Sequenced input: CD4+ T cells from blood, cultured in vitro. The chain has TRBV20-1 and TRBJ2-3; D might be TRBD1 or TRBD2, each matching 6 bases. This chain's CDR3 is CSASPGATDTQYF. CDR3 sequence (DNA): TGCAGTGCTAGTCCGGGGGCCACAGATACGCAGTATTTT.